The 32 T cell receptor beta chains reported below all come from one sample, sequenced in a study of T cells expressing NK-cell markers. TCRdb re-called the 5' RACE reads; one entry per CDR3 protein, DNA not given. In total, the table holds 550,000 or so distinct CDR3 sequences. The sample consisted of blood T cells: a sorted CD56 or NKG2C T cell subset, CD4+ or CD8+ T cells, or bulk PBMC T cells (not recorded which). The receptors originated from a man between 18 and 35 years old in good health.

The V gene is TRBV6-2 or TRBV6-3, the J gene TRBJ2-1. CDR3 length: 13 residues. Germline assignment: CDR1 MNHEY and CDR2 SVGEGT. CDR3 region: CASSYAQVDEQFF.

CDR3 loop: CASRGSASLTGELFF. V and J are TRBV6-5 and TRBJ2-2; the D call of TRBD2 rests on TCRdb alone, since no DNA is present to check it. The CDR3 totals 15 residues. Per germline, CDR1 MNHEY and CDR2 SVGAGI.

This rearrangement joins TRBV7-9 to TRBJ2-3; TCRdb calls TRBD1, which cannot be checked without DNA. This CDR3 region has 15 residues. The V gene's germline CDR1 is SEHNR and CDR2 FQNEAQ (reference sequence). The CDR3 sequence: CASSLEQGPPDTQYF.

The chain employs TRBV7-8 and TRBJ2-7. CDR1 SGHVS and CDR2 FQNEAQ come from the germline V gene. The CDR3 sequence is 16 residues long. The CDR3 loop is CASSLARTGGLYEQYF. The whole variable domain, remainder taken from reference TRBV7-8 and TRBJ2-7, is GAGVSQSPRYKVAKRGQDVALRCDPISGHVSLFWYQQALGQGPEFLTYFQNEAQLDKSGLPSDRFFAERPEGSVSTLKIQRTQQEDSAVYLCASSLARTGGLYEQYFGPGTRLTVT.

The chain recombines TRBV24-1 with TRBJ2-1; TCRdb's D call of TRBD2 is untestable without DNA. Germline values: CDR1 KGHDR, CDR2 SFDVKD. The CDR3 covers 16 residues. CDR3 protein: CATSDFDGSLGNEQFF.

The chain links TRBV27 to TRBJ1-2; as DNA is missing, the TRBD1 call by TCRdb cannot be tested. CDR1 and CDR2 (germline): MNHEY, SMNVEV (reference sequence). There are 13 residues in the CDR3. CDR3 in amino acids: CASTSQGAYGYTF.

The V and J genes are TRBV23-1 and TRBJ2-1; with no DNA, the TCRdb D assignment of TRBD2 cannot be verified. TRBV23-1 is placed among ORFs of uncertain function. The CDR3 has 16 amino acids. CDR3 sequence: CASSRIPGLSYNEQFF.

The genes are TRBV4-2 and TRBJ2-7; with no DNA, the TCRdb D assignment of TRBD2 cannot be verified. There are 15 residues in the CDR3. Germline V gene data show CDR1 as LGHNA and CDR2 as YNFKEQ. CDR3 amino acids: CASSPTGTSSYEQYF.

This chain connects TRBV12-3 or TRBV12-4 to TRBJ2-7; TCRdb indicates TRBD1, and absent DNA this call remains unverified. The length of the CDR3 is 18 residues. CDR3 residues: CASSFPGDLTVSSYEQYF.

The chain employs TRBV11-2 and TRBJ2-1; TCRdb outputs TRBD1, but without DNA this stays unchecked. Germline V gene data show CDR1 as SGHAT and CDR2 as FQNNGV. This CDR3 has 15 amino acids. This chain's CDR3 is CASSSGQRAENEQFF.

The gene calls are TRBV6-2 or TRBV6-3 and TRBJ2-5; TCRdb's D call, TRBD1, is unchecked because there is no DNA. Germline V gene lookup returns CDR1 MNHEY and CDR2 SVGEGT. This CDR3 is 13 amino acids long. CDR3 amino acids: CASSTGGGKTQYF.

The chain joins TRBV15 to TRBJ2-7; the TRBD1 assignment by TCRdb is unverifiable without DNA. This CDR3 has 15 amino acids. Germline CDR1 reads LNHNV; CDR2 reads YYDKDF (reference sequence). This CDR3 is CATSRDGSDSNEQYF.

This chain joins TRBV25-1 and TRBJ2-5. Germline V gene data show CDR1 as MGHDK and CDR2 as SYGVNS. The CDR3 is 16 residues long. CDR3 protein: CASSSTLSRYQETQYF.

The rearrangement uses TRBV15 and TRBJ1-5; the TRBD1 assignment by TCRdb is unverifiable without DNA. Germline CDR1 is LNHNV and CDR2 is YYDKDF (reference sequence). The CDR3 extends over 14 amino acids. CDR3 sequence: CATSIVTGEQPQHF.

The V gene is TRBV7-6, the J gene TRBJ2-3; the D call of TRBD1 rests on TCRdb alone, since no DNA is present to check it. The CDR3 runs 19 residues. CDR1 SGHVS and CDR2 FNYEAQ come from the germline V gene. CDR3 sequence: CASSLAPQGSGGPTDTQYF.

The chain joins TRBV5-1 to TRBJ2-1; TCRdb selects TRBD1, and the lack of DNA leaves this call unchecked. The CDR3 is 14 amino acids. CDR1 is SGHRS, CDR2 YFSETQ, per germline. CDR3 loop: CASSLVVPAREQFF.

This chain uses TRBV4-3 with TRBJ2-3; the TCRdb D gene call, TRBD1, has no DNA to confirm it. The CDR3 sequence is 17 residues long. Per the germline V gene, CDR1 is LGHNA and CDR2 is YSLEER. The CDR3 spells CASSQELGGQGPDTQYF.

The rearrangement joins TRBV5-1 to TRBJ2-1; TCRdb lists TRBD2, though no DNA is available to test this call. The CDR3 runs to 16 residues. Germline V gene lookup returns CDR1 SGHRS and CDR2 YFSETQ. The CDR3 sequence: CASSLEALANYNEQFF.

The V and J genes are TRBV24-1 and TRBJ1-4. CDR1 is KGHDR and CDR2 is SFDVKD in the germline V gene. This CDR3 spans 13 amino acids. The CDR3 here is CATSDLGSEKLFF.

The chain recombines TRBV10-3 with TRBJ2-7; the TRBD2 assignment by TCRdb is unverifiable without DNA. CDR3 length: 16 residues. Germline V lookup: CDR1 ENHRY, CDR2 SYGVKD. CDR3 protein: CAIREKLAALAYEQYF.

The chain has TRBV6-1 and TRBJ1-1; the D call from TCRdb, TRBD1, cannot be confirmed without DNA. CDR1 is MNHNS and CDR2 is SASEGT in the germline V gene. This CDR3 is built from 13 residues. The CDR3 loop reads CASSEGSGTEAFF.

V and J are TRBV10-3 and TRBJ2-7; TCRdb indicates TRBD2, and absent DNA this call remains unverified. Germline CDR1 is ENHRY and CDR2 is SYGVKD. The CDR3 covers 16 residues. The chain's CDR3 is CAISESSGRPDYEQYF.

The rearrangement links TRBV20-1 to TRBJ2-1; TCRdb gives TRBD1 as the D gene, but with no DNA this cannot be confirmed. This CDR3 has 13 amino acids. CDR1 is DFQATT and CDR2 is SNEGSKA in the germline V gene (reference sequence). CDR3 region: CSARPLGGNEQFF.

The chain has TRBV12-3 or TRBV12-4 and TRBJ2-4; the D call from TCRdb, TRBD1, cannot be confirmed without DNA. The CDR3 is 14 amino acids. CDR3: CASVDRGDRYIQYF.

The J gene is TRBJ2-1, the V gene TRBV3-1; without DNA, the TCRdb call of TRBD2 cannot be checked. The V gene's germline CDR1 is LGHDT and CDR2 YNNKEL (reference sequence). The length of the CDR3 is 15 residues. CDR3 in amino acids: CASSQPGLPSDEQFF.

J is TRBJ2-7 and V is TRBV5-1; TCRdb selects TRBD2, and the lack of DNA leaves this call unchecked. CDR1 is SGHRS, CDR2 YFSETQ, per germline. There are 15 residues in the CDR3. Here the CDR3 reads CASSPLLESGGEQYF.

The chain carries TRBV9 and TRBJ2-1; the D call of TRBD1 rests on TCRdb alone, since no DNA is present to check it. Germline values: CDR1 SGDLS, CDR2 YYNGEE. This CDR3 comprises 16 residues. The CDR3 loop reads CASTSRGNVGFNEQFF.

The CDR3 loop is CAISEFEFQPQHF. V usage is TRBV10-3 and J usage is TRBJ1-5. This CDR3 has 13 amino acids. The V gene's germline CDR1 is ENHRY and CDR2 SYGVKD.

CDR3 amino acids: CASQGWGDEQFF. This sequence joins TRBV10-2 and TRBJ2-1; TCRdb gives TRBD1 as the D gene, but with no DNA this cannot be confirmed. CDR1 and CDR2 (germline): WSHSY, SAAADI. The CDR3 length is 12 residues.

The chain carries TRBV9 and TRBJ2-2; TCRdb's assignment of TRBD2 cannot be checked, as there is no DNA. The V gene's germline CDR1 is SGDLS and CDR2 YYNGEE. The CDR3 is made up of 21 amino acids. The CDR3: CASSVRADRRTSGSFAGELFF.

The V call is TRBV5-5, the J call TRBJ2-2; TCRdb's assignment of TRBD2 cannot be checked, as there is no DNA. CDR3 length: 16 residues. Germline V gives CDR1 SGHKS, CDR2 YYEKEE (reference sequence). CDR3 sequence reads: CASSFGTSGNTGELFF.

The rearrangement links TRBV20-1 to TRBJ2-2. Germline-derived CDR1 and CDR2 are DFQATT and SNEGSKA (reference sequence). This CDR3 is built from 13 residues. CDR3 region: CSAGFSNTGELFF.